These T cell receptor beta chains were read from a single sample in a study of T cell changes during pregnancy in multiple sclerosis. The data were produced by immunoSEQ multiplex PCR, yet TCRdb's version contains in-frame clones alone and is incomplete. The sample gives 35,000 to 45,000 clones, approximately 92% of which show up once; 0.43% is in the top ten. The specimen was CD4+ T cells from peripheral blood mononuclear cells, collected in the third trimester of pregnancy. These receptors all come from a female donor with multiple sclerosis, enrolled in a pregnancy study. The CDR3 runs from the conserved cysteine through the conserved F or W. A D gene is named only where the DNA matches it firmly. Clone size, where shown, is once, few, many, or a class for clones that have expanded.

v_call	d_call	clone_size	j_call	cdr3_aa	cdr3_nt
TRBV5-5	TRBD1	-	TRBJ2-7	CASSLGTGYEQYF	TGTGCCAGCAGCTTGGGGACAGGCTACGAGCAGTACTTC
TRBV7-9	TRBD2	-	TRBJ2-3	CASSRTSGRTDTQYF	TGTGCCAGCAGCCGGACTAGCGGGCGCACAGATACGCAGTATTTT
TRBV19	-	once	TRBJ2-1	CASSMKGRDYNEQFF	TGTGCCAGTAGTATGAAGGGGCGCGACTACAATGAGCAGTTCTTC
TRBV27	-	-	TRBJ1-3	CASSLGGAPGNTIYF	TGTGCCAGCAGTTTAGGGGGGGCGCCTGGAAACACCATATATTTT
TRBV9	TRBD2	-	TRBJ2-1	CASTTALAGAEQFF	TGTGCCAGCACCACCGCTTTAGCGGGAGCTGAGCAGTTCTTC
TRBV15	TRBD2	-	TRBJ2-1	CATSRTRLAGSGNEQFF	TGTGCCACCAGCAGGACGCGACTAGCGGGATCGGGAAATGAGCAGTTCTTC
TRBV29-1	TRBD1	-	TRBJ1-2	CSVVGGAVYGYTF	TGCAGCGTTGTAGGGGGCGCCGTGTATGGCTACACCTTC
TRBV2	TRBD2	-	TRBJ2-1	CASSGGGSSYNEQFF	TGTGCCAGCAGTGGAGGCGGGAGCTCCTACAATGAGCAGTTCTTC
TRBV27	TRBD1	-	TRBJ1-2	CASSIGTATGLRYGYTF	TGTGCCAGCAGTATCGGGACAGCGACCGGGCTGCGCTATGGCTACACCTTC
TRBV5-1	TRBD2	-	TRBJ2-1	CASSSRLAGGIYNEQFF	TGCGCCAGCAGCTCCAGACTAGCGGGAGGGATCTACAATGAGCAGTTCTTC
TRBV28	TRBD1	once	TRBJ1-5	CASSLDLGGIQPQHF	TGTGCCAGCAGTTTGGACTTAGGGGGCATTCAGCCCCAGCATTTT
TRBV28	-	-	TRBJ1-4	CASSFRGSTNEKLFF	TGTGCCAGCAGTTTCCGGGGATCAACTAATGAAAAACTGTTTTTT
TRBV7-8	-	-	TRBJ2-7	CASSLDQGQPSLKSSYEQYF	TGTGCCAGCAGCTTAGACCAAGGACAGCCATCTTTAAAGAGCTCCTACGAGCAGTACTTC
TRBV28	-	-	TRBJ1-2	CASRSGARPNYGYTF	TGTGCCAGCAGGTCAGGGGCCCGACCTAACTATGGCTACACCTTC
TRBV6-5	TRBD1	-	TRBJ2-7	CASTGGESYEQYF	TGTGCCAGCACAGGGGGCGAGTCCTACGAGCAGTACTTC
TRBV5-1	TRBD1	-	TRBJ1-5	CASSLWGQGRLNQPQHF	TGCGCCAGCAGCTTGTGGGGACAGGGACGTCTCAATCAGCCCCAGCATTTT
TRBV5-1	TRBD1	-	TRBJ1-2	CASSLVDRGPYGYTF	TGCGCCAGCAGCTTGGTCGACAGGGGGCCATATGGCTACACCTTC
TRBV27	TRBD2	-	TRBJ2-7	CASSTRTSGSHEQYF	TGTGCCAGCAGCACACGGACTAGCGGGAGCCACGAGCAGTACTTC
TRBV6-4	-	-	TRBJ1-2	CASSDGRGLSGYTF	TGTGCCAGCAGTGACGGGCGGGGTCTGAGTGGCTACACCTTC
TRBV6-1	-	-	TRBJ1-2	CASSEAFGTLTNYGYTF	TGTGCCAGCAGTGAAGCCTTTGGGACACTTACTAACTATGGCTACACCTTC
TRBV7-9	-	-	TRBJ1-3	CASSLGDLSGNTIYF	TGTGCCAGCAGCTTGGGGGACTTGTCTGGAAACACCATATATTTT
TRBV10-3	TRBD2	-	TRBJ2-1	CAIGLAGGEQFF	TGTGCCATTGGACTAGCGGGAGGTGAGCAGTTCTTC
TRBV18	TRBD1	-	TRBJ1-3	CASSPPDRGPSGNTIYF	TGTGCCAGCTCACCACCGGACAGGGGGCCCTCTGGAAACACCATATATTTT
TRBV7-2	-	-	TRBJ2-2	CASSHDRTNTGELFF	TGTGCCAGCAGCCACGACAGGACGAACACCGGGGAGCTGTTTTTT
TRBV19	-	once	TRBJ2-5	CASSIGFQSRGETQYF	TGTGCCAGTAGTATAGGGTTCCAGTCTCGGGGAGAGACCCAGTACTTC
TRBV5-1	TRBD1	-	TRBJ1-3	CASRTGYGNTIYF	TGCGCCAGCAGGACAGGGTATGGAAACACCATATATTTT
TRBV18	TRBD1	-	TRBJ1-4	CASSRQGAASTNEKLFF	TGTGCCAGCTCACGACAGGGAGCGGCCTCAACTAATGAAAAACTGTTTTTT
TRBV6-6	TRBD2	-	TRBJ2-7	CASSLGGGVYEQYF	TGTGCCAGCAGTTTGGGCGGGGGGGTCTACGAGCAGTACTTC
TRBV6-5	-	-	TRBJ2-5	CASSYQLHLPEAQYF	TGTGCCAGCAGTTACCAACTCCACCTACCGGAGGCCCAGTACTTC
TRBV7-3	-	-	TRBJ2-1	CASSLMSYNEQFF	TGTGCCAGCAGCTTAATGAGTTACAATGAGCAGTTCTTC
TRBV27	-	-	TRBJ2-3	CASSSVTGYSSTDTQYF	TGTGCCAGCAGCTCCGTTACGGGGTACTCTAGCACAGATACGCAGTATTTT
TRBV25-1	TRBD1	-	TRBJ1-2	CASSDYGQGLNYGYTF	TGTGCCAGCAGTGACTACGGACAGGGATTGAACTATGGCTACACCTTC
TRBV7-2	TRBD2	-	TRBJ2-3	CASSLRLAGSTDTQYF	TGTGCCAGCAGCTTACGCCTAGCGGGTTCCACAGATACGCAGTATTTT
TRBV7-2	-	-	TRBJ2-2	CASSSPGTGELFF	TGTGCCAGCAGCTCCCCAGGCACCGGGGAGCTGTTTTTT
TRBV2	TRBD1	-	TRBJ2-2	CASSPQGSSLATGELFF	TGTGCCAGCAGTCCACAGGGGAGCTCCCTCGCGACCGGGGAGCTGTTTTTT
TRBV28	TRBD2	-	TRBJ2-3	CASRPALTRGSMGGDTQYF	TGTGCCAGCAGACCCGCTCTCACCCGCGGGAGCATGGGGGGAGATACGCAGTATTTT
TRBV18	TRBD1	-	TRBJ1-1	CASSSGNRGLNTEAFF	TGTGCCAGCTCATCGGGAAACAGGGGTCTGAACACTGAAGCTTTCTTT
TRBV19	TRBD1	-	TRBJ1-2	CASSAGTAYGYTF	TGTGCCAGTAGTGCTGGGACAGCCTATGGCTACACCTTC
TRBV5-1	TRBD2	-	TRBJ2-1	CASRELAGPDEQFF	TGCGCCAGCCGCGAACTAGCGGGGCCGGATGAGCAGTTCTTC
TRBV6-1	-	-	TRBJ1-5	CASSEGRGRTQPQHF	TGTGCCAGCAGTGAAGGAAGGGGCAGAACTCAGCCCCAGCATTTT
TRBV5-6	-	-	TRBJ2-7	CASGSIYEQYF	TGTGCCAGCGGGAGCATCTACGAGCAGTACTTC
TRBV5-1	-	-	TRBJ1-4	CASSLSGQSNEKLFF	TGCGCCAGCAGCTTGTCAGGACAGAGTAATGAAAAACTGTTTTTT
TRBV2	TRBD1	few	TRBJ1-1	CASSEMGQGAEAFF	TGTGCCAGCAGTGAAATGGGGCAGGGGGCTGAAGCTTTCTTT
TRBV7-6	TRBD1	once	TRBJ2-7	CASSSRDSSYEQYF	TGTGCCAGCAGCTCCCGGGACAGTTCCTACGAGCAGTACTTC
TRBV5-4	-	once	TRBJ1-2	CASSDSGTHGYTF	TGTGCCAGCAGCGATTCCGGGACACATGGCTACACCTTC
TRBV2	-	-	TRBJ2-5	CASSTQEAGETQYF	TGTGCCAGCAGTACCCAGGAGGCCGGGGAGACCCAGTACTTC
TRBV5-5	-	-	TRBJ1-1	CASSLFAGSNTEAFF	TGTGCCAGCAGCTTGTTCGCGGGATCCAACACTGAAGCTTTCTTT
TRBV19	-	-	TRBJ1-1	CASSHRSTEAFF	TGTGCCAGTAGTCACCGGAGCACTGAAGCTTTCTTT
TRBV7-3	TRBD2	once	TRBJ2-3	CASSFSGTADTQYF	TGTGCCAGCAGCTTCAGCGGGACCGCAGATACGCAGTATTTT
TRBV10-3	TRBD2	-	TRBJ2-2	CAISVGLAGTGELFF	TGTGCCATCAGTGTGGGACTAGCGGGCACCGGGGAGCTGTTTTTT